This is a list of T cell receptor beta chains from one sample in a study of control samples from healthy donors and cancer patients. Libraries were prepared by immunoSEQ multiplex PCR; TCRdb keeps only in-frame clonotypes and omits some of them. This sample has about 120,000 clones, with 75% to 90% found just once. What was sequenced was PBMCs. Receptor source: a woman aged 50 to 65 with colorectal cancer. Each CDR3 is given with its conserved first and last residue. The order of the fields is V gene, J gene, clone size, CDR3 protein. The listing skips clone size in some rows; elsewhere it reads once, few, many or a size class.

v_gene: TRBV9; j_gene: TRBJ1-1; abundance: .; CDR3aa: CASSFIATAGGLNIEAFF
v_gene: TRBV5-1; j_gene: TRBJ1-2; abundance: once; CDR3aa: CASSVAGGANYGYTF
v_gene: TRBV7-2; j_gene: TRBJ2-1; abundance: .; CDR3aa: CASSLGLTISSYNEQFF
v_gene: TRBV10-3; j_gene: TRBJ2-6; abundance: .; CDR3aa: CAIKVLSRRLICGANVLTF
v_gene: TRBV18; j_gene: TRBJ2-7; abundance: .; CDR3aa: CASSPGPYEQYF
v_gene: TRBV3-1/TRBV3-2; j_gene: TRBJ1-2; abundance: .; CDR3aa: CASSQPSQYGYTF
v_gene: TRBV5-4; j_gene: TRBJ1-1; abundance: .; CDR3aa: CASSQGAGSLSTEAFF
v_gene: TRBV3-1/TRBV3-2; j_gene: TRBJ2-2; abundance: .; CDR3aa: CASKDTGELFF
v_gene: TRBV29-1; j_gene: TRBJ2-3; abundance: .; CDR3aa: CSVAPGSQDTQYF
v_gene: TRBV6-6; j_gene: TRBJ1-5; abundance: .; CDR3aa: CASSKDDQPQHF
v_gene: TRBV19; j_gene: TRBJ2-2; abundance: .; CDR3aa: CASISELPGPANTGELFF